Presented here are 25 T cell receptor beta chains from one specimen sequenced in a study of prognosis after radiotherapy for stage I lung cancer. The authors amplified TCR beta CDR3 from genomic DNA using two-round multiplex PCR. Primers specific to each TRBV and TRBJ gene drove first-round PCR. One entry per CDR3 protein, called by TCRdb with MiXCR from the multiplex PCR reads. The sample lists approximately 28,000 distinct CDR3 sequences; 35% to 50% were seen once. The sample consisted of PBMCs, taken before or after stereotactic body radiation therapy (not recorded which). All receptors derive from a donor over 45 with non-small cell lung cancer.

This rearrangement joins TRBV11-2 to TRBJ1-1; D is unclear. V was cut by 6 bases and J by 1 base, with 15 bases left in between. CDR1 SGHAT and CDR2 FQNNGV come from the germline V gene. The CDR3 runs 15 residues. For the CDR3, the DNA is TGTGCCAGCAGGGTGGGCGGGGTAGCGAACACTGAAGCTTTCTTT. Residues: CASRVGGVANTEAFF.

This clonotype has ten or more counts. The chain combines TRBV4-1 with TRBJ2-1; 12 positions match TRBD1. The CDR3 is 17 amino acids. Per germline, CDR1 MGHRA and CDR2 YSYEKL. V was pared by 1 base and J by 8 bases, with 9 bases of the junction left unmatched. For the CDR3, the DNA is TGCGCCAGCAGCCAAGTACTCCCCGGGACAGGGGGCGATGAGCAGTTCTTC. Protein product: CASSQVLPGTGGDEQFF.

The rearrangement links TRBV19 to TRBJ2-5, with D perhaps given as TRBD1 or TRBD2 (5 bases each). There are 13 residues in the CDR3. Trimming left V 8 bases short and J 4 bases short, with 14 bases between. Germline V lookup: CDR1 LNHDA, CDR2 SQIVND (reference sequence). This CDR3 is CASADEGRETQYF. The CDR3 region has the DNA TGTGCCAGTGCCGACGAGGGGCGAGAGACCCAGTACTTC.

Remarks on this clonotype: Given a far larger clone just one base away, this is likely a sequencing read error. The CDR3 protein is CASIEGGYSYEQYF. For the CDR3, the DNA is TGTGCCAGCATCGAGGGTGGGTATTCCTACGAGCAGTACTTC. The rearrangement joins TRBV6-5 to TRBJ2-7, with D possibly being TRBD2 (5 bases). Per germline, CDR1 MNHEY and CDR2 SVGAGI. There are 14 residues in the CDR3. V shed 7 bases and J shed 1 base, with 14 bases lying between them.

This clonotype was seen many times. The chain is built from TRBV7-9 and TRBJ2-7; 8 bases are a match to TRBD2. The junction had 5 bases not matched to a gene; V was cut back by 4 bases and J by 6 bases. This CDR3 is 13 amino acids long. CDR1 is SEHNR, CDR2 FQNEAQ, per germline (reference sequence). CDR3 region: CASSYYRGGEQYF. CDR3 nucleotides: TGTGCCAGCAGCTACTACCGGGGGGGCGAGCAGTACTTC.

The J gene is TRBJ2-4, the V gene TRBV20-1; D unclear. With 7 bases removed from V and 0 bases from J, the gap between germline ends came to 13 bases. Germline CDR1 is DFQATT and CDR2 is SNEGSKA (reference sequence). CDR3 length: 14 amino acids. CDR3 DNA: TGCAGTGATGCTGCCCCCCTAGCCAAAAACATTCAGTACTTC. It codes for CSDAAPLAKNIQYF.

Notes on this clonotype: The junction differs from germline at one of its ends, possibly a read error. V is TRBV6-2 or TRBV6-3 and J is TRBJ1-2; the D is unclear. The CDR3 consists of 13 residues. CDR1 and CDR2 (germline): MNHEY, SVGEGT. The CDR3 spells CASSESCVYVYTF. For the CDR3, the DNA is TGTGCCAGCAGTGAATCATGTGTCTATGTCTACACCTTC.

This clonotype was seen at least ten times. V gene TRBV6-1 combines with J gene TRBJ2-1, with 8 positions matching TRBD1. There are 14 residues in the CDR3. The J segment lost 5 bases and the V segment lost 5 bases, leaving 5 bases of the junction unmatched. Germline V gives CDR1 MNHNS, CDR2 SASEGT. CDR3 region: CASSNDRGHNEQFF. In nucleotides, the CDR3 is TGTGCCAGCAGTAACGACAGGGGCCACAATGAGCAGTTCTTC.

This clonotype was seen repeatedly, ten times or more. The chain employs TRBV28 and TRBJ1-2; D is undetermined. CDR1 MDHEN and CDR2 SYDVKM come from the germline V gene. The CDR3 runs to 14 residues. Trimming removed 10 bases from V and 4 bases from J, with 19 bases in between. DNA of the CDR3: TGTGCCACGCAACCGGGAGGTCGTGTCTATGGCTACACCTTC. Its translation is CATQPGGRVYGYTF.

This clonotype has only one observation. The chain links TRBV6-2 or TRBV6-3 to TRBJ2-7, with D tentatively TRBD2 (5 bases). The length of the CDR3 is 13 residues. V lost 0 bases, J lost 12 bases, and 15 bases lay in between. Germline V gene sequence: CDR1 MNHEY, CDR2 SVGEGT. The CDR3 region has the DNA TGTGCCAGCAGTTACTCTAGCCATGCAGAGGGGTACTTC. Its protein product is CASSYSSHAEGYF.

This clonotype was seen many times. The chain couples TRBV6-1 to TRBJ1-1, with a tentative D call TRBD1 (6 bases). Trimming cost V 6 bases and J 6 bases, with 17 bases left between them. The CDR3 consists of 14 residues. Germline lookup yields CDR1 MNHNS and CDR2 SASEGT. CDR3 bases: TGTGCCAGCAGCAGGGACACGGAACTTTCTGAAGCTTTCTTT. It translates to CASSRDTELSEAFF.

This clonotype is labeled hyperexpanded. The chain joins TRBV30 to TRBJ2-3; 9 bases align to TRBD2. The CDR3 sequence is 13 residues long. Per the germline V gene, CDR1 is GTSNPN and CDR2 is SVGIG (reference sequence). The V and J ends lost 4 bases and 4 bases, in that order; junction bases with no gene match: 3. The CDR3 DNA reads TGTGCCTGGACTAGCGGGACCCCAGATACGCAGTATTTT. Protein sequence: CAWTSGTPDTQYF.

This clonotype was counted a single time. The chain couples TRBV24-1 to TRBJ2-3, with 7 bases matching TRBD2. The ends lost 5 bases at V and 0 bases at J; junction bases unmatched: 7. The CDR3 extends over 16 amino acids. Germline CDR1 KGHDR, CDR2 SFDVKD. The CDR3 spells CATSGQRGTSTDTQYF. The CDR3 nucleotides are TGTGCCACCAGTGGTCAGCGGGGTACGAGCACAGATACGCAGTATTTT.

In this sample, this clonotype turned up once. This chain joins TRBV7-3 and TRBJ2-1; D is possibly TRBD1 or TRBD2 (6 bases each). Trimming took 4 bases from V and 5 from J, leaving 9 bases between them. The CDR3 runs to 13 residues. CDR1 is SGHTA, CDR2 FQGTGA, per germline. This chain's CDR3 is CASSSEGDNEQFF. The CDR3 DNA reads TGTGCCAGCAGCTCGGAGGGGGACAATGAGCAGTTCTTC. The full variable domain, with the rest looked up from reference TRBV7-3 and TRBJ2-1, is GAGVSQTPSNKVTEKGKYVELRCDPISGHTALYWYRQSLGQGPEFLIYFQGTGAADDSGLPNDRFFAVRPEGSVSTLKIQRTERGDSAVYLCASSSEGDNEQFFGPGTRLTVL.

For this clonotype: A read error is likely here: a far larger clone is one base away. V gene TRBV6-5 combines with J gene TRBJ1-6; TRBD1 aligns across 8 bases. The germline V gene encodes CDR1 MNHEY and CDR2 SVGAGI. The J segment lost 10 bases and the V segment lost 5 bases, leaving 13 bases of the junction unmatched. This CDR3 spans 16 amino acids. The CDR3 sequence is CASSRVLGQGHSPLHF. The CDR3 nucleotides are TGTGCCAGCAGTCGAGTACTTGGACAGGGACACTCACCCCTCCACTTT.

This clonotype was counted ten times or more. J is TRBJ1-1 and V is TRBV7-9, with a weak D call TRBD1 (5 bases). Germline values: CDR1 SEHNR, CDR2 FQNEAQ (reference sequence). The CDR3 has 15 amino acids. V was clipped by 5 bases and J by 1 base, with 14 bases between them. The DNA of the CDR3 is TGTGCCAGCAGCCTACCCGGAGGGGCGAACACTGAAGCTTTCTTT. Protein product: CASSLPGGANTEAFF.

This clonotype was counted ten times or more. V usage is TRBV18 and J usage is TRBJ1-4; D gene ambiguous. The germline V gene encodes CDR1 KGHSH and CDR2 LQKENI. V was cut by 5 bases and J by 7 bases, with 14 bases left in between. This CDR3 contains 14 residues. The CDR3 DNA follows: TGTGCCAGCTCAGTGGCAGGAGGGTTTGAAAAACTGTTTTTT. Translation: CASSVAGGFEKLFF.

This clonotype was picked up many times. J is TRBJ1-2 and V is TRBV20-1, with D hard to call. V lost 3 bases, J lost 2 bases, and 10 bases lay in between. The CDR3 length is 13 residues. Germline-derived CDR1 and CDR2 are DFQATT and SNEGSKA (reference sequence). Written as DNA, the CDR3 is TGCAGTGCTAGCCTCCCCCAGAACTATGGCTACACCTTC. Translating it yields CSASLPQNYGYTF.

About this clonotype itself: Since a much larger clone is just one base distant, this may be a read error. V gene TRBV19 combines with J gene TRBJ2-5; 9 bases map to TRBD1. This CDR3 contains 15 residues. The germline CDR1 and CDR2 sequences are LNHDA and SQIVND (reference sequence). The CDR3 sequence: CASSETGGRQDTQYF. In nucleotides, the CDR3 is TGTGCCAGTAGTGAGACAGGGGGTCGTCAAGATACCCAGTACTTC.

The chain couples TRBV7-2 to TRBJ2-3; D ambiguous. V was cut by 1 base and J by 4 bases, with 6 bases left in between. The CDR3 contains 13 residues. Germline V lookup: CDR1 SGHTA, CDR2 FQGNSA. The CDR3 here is CASSLVRSDTQYF. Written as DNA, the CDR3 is TGTGCCAGCAGCTTAGTACGGTCAGATACGCAGTATTTT. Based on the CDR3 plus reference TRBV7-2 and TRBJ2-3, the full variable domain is GAGVSQSPSNKVTEKGKDVELRCDPISGHTALYWYRQSLGQGLEFLIYFQGNSAPDKSGLPSDRFSAERTGGSVSTLTIQRTQQEDSAVYLCASSLVRSDTQYFGPGTRLTVL.

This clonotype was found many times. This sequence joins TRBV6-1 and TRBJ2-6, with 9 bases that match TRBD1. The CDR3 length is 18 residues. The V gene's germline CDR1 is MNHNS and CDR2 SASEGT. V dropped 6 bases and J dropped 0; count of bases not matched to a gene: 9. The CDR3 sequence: CASRRQGESFSGANVLTF. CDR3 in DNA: TGTGCCAGCAGGAGACAGGGGGAATCGTTCTCTGGGGCCAACGTCCTGACTTTC.

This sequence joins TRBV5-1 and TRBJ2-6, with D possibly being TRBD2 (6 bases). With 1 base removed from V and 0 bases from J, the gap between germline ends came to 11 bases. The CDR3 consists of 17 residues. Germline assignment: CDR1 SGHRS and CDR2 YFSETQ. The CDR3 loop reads CASSLRTSSSGANVLTF. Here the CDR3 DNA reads TGCGCCAGCAGCTTGCGAACTAGCAGCTCTGGGGCCAACGTCCTGACTTTC.

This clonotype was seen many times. For the CDR3, the DNA is TGTGCCAGCAAGCCTAGCGGGGCTGTCGGGGAGCTGTTTTTT. It translates to CASKPSGAVGELFF. The rearrangement uses TRBV6-1 and TRBJ2-2, with 9 bases that match TRBD2. J gave up 7 bases and V 7 bases, and 7 bases lay outside the gene matches. This CDR3 is built from 14 residues. Germline V gene lookup returns CDR1 MNHNS and CDR2 SASEGT.

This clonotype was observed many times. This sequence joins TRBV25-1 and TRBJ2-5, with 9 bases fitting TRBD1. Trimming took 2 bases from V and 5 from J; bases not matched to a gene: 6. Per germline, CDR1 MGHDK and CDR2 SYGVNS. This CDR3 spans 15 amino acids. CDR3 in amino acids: CASSEGTGHGETQYF. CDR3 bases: TGTGCCAGCAGTGAAGGGACAGGGCACGGGGAGACCCAGTACTTC.

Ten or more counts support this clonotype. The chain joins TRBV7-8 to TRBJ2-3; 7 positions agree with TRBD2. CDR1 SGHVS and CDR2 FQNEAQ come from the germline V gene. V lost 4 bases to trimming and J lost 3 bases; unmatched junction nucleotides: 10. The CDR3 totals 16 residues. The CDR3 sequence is CASSSNGGSSTDTQYF. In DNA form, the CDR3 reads TGTGCCAGCAGCTCGAATGGCGGGAGTTCAACAGATACGCAGTATTTT. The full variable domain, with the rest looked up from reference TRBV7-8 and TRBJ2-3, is GAGVSQSPRYKVAKRGQDVALRCDPISGHVSLFWYQQALGQGPEFLTYFQNEAQLDKSGLPSDRFFAERPEGSVSTLKIQRTQQEDSAVYLCASSSNGGSSTDTQYFGPGTRLTVL.